The present T cell receptor (beta chain) was sequenced within a study of beta chain features in type 1 diabetes (dated by TCRdb to the late 2010s). Some background on the complete study: Mean age, gender distribution, total cell number and subset yield were not different between patients and healthy donors. A total of roughly 100,000,000 sorted cells were examined across all samples, and the number of cells per subset was strongly correlated with RNA yield. In the study, recently diagnosed type 1 diabetes patients and matched healthy donors were compared on the TCRB repertoires of their sorted circulating CD4+ T cell subsets. Regulatory and stem cell-like memory subsets were obtained from only 8 patients and roughly eight healthy donors, while naive and central memory subsets were obtained from all 30 or so donors.

Each donor gave one peripheral blood draw, averaging roughly 0.11 L, which was collected into heparinised tubes. Using a panel that included CD45RO, CCR7, CD25, CD127, CD95 and CD27, naive, central memory, regulatory and stem cell-like memory CD4+ T cells were sorted on a BD FACSAria II. All sorted populations exceeded 95% purity. PBMCs were separated immediately by Lymphoprep density gradient centrifugation and were stained directly, without being cultured. Samples were stained and sorted in pairs, with one healthy donor and one patient per experiment, so that batch effects were minimized. What the work shows at the level of the full study, not this receptor alone: Because cDNA rather than genomic DNA was sequenced, highly expressing activated cells could have been over-represented, although no difference in activation and CD3 levels was found between groups. Shorter templates might be favored by PCR, yet because patient and control samples were amplified and corrected together, any such skew would affect both groups equally. Because the HLA sub-analyses included only small numbers of individuals, any influence of HLA type on TCRB rearrangement was left unresolved. Type 1 diabetes patients showed a moderate but significant shortening of TCRB CDR3 length in all four CD4+ subsets. Naive, central memory and regulatory TCRB repertoires appeared more similar among patients than among healthy donors. Patients with type 1 diabetes made fewer insertions and deleted more nucleotides at VDJ recombination sites, implying thymic rearrangement abnormalities.

This clone was counted ten times or more. Its antigen has not been determined. It has no much larger one-base neighbor in the sample; base qualities were not kept. The High Capacity cDNA Reverse Transcription Kit was used to reverse transcribe all of the isolated RNA, meaning that expressed TCRB transcripts were what got sequenced. Deep immunoSEQ sequencing was performed on naive, central memory and regulatory T cell samples, with an average of roughly 3.3 million total reads per sample. Sorted cells were lysed in RLT buffer and RNA was extracted with DNase-treated RNeasy Micro or Mini kits, depending on cell number. Each cell subset was processed on its own to prevent cross-contamination, while patient and healthy donor samples were processed together. Using the immunoSEQ multiplex PCR, TCRB sequences were amplified from cDNA into 87-bp fragments spanning the CDR3 region. Sequencing of the amplicons was performed on the Illumina HiSeq platform. The authors' pipeline ran thus. PCR bias was corrected computationally using synthetic template baselines, and reads within Hamming distance 2 were collapsed, with unmergeable singletons discarded. By aligning reads against IMGT, V, D and J genes, CDR3 length, and insertions or deletions at six rearrangement sites were assigned. Within each subset, clonotype counts were normalized to sorted cell number, after which true diversity and Gini coefficients were computed with the tcR R package. The overlap coefficient, calculated on TCRB nucleotide sequences, was used to quantify repertoire sharing. In its TCRdb copy, this immuneACCESS table keeps in-frame sequences only and misses some clones. Where compared with another copy, unresolved V genes explain less than half of these, and the others have no known cause. The V and J calls and the clone size are those of that table, but D and trimming were determined from the DNA. This sample lists about 320,000 clones; less than 15% were detected once. About 6.7% of the sample goes to the ten largest clones.

The CDR3 holds 17 amino acids from the cysteine to the phenylalanine. The DNA shown is the 51-base CDR3, in frame from base 1. CDR1 and CDR2 were assigned from the germline V gene (reference sequence) as LNHDA and SQIVND. Germline trimming amounts to 5 bases on V and 3 bases on J, with 11 as the count of junction bases outside the gene matches. This receptor was taken from a man aged 25 to 45 in good health. The sequence is built from TRBV19 and TRBJ2-1; TRBD2 aligns with 9 central bases. Sequenced sample: central memory CD4+ T cells from blood. The CDR3 here reads CASSLRVAGVLYNEQFF. In nucleotide form, the sequence is TGTGCCAGTAGTCTCCGAGTAGCGGGAGTTCTCTACAATGAGCAGTTCTTC.